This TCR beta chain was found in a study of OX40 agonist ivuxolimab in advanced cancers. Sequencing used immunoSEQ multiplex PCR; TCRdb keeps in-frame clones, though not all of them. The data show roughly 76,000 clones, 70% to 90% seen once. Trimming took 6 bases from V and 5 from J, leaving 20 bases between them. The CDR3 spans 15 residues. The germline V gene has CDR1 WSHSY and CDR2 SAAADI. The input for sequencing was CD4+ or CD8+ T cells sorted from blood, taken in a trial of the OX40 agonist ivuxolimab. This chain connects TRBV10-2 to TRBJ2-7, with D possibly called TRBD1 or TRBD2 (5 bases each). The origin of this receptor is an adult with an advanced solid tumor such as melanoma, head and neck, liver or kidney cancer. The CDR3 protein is CASRNRDPSQDEQYF. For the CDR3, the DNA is TGCGCCAGCAGGAACCGGGACCCCTCCCAGGACGAGCAGTACTTC.